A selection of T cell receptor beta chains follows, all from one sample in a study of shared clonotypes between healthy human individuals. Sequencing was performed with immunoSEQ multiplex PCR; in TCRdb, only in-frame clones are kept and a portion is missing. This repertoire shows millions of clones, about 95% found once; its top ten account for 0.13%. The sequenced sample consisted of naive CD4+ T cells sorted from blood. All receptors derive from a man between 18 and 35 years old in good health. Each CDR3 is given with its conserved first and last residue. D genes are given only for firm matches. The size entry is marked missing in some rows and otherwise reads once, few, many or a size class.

CDR3: CASTSPRDRGRDTQYF
DNA: TGTGCCAGCACTTCCCCCAGGGACAGGGGAAGAGATACGCAGTATTTT
size: .
V: TRBV28
D: TRBD1
J: TRBJ2-3

CDR3: CASSLGTRGYSNQPQHF
DNA: TGTGCCAGCAGTTTAGGCACCAGGGGTTATAGCAATCAGCCCCAGCATTTT
size: .
V: TRBV28
D: .
J: TRBJ1-5

CDR3: CASSPRTGEVLTNEQFF
DNA: TGTGCCAGCTCACCAAGGACAGGGGAAGTACTAACGAATGAGCAGTTCTTC
size: once
V: TRBV18
D: TRBD1
J: TRBJ2-1

CDR3: CAISVTGFEAFF
DNA: TGTGCCATCAGTGTTACAGGGTTTGAAGCTTTCTTT
size: .
V: TRBV10-3
D: .
J: TRBJ1-1

CDR3: CASSSYRGPNQPQHF
DNA: TGTGCCAGCAGCTCTTACAGGGGGCCCAATCAGCCCCAGCATTTT
size: .
V: TRBV5-6
D: TRBD1
J: TRBJ1-5

CDR3: CASSHGATNYGYTF
DNA: TGTGCCAGTAGTCATGGGGCGACTAACTATGGCTACACCTTC
size: .
V: TRBV19
D: .
J: TRBJ1-2

CDR3: CASSLGTPHYNEQFF
DNA: TGTGCCAGCAGTTTGGGGACTCCGCACTACAATGAGCAGTTCTTC
size: .
V: TRBV27
D: .
J: TRBJ2-1

CDR3: CASSPHGGPGTGELFF
DNA: TGTGCCAGCAGTCCTCATGGGGGGCCGGGTACCGGGGAGCTGTTTTTT
size: .
V: TRBV28
D: .
J: TRBJ2-2

CDR3: CASTTGQGGYEQYF
DNA: TGTGCCAGCACGACGGGACAGGGCGGCTACGAGCAGTACTTC
size: .
V: TRBV10-3
D: TRBD1
J: TRBJ2-7

CDR3: CASSLYGREGYGYTF
DNA: TGTGCCAGCAGCTTATACGGCAGAGAGGGCTATGGCTACACCTTC
size: .
V: TRBV7-2
D: .
J: TRBJ1-2

CDR3: CASNGVHNSPLHF
DNA: TGCGCCAGCAACGGTGTCCATAATTCACCCCTCCACTTT
size: .
V: TRBV4-3
D: .
J: TRBJ1-6

CDR3: CAWGTGQGDFYEQYF
DNA: TGTGCCTGGGGGACAGGGCAGGGTGATTTCTACGAGCAGTACTTC
size: .
V: TRBV30
D: TRBD1
J: TRBJ2-7

CDR3: CASSSAAGGRKTQYF
DNA: TGTGCCAGCAGCTCGGCGGCCGGGGGCAGAAAGACCCAGTACTTC
size: .
V: TRBV5-8
D: .
J: TRBJ2-5

CDR3: CASSEWGTGMAGSYYGYTF
DNA: TGTGCCAGCAGTGAATGGGGGACCGGAATGGCAGGGTCCTACTATGGCTACACCTTC
size: once
V: TRBV6-1
D: .
J: TRBJ1-2

CDR3: CSVAGRTTYEQYF
DNA: TGCAGCGTGGCAGGGAGGACTACCTACGAGCAGTACTTC
size: .
V: TRBV29-1
D: .
J: TRBJ2-7

CDR3: CASSQYMGTGPYEQYF
DNA: TGCGCCAGCAGCCAGTATATGGGGACAGGACCCTACGAGCAGTACTTC
size: .
V: TRBV4-1
D: TRBD1
J: TRBJ2-7

CDR3: CASSFGQGNSPLHF
DNA: TGTGCCAGCAGTTTCGGACAGGGAAATTCACCCCTCCACTTT
size: .
V: TRBV27
D: TRBD1
J: TRBJ1-6

CDR3: CASSLITGLAGSDTQYF
DNA: TGTGCCAGCAGCTTAATAACGGGACTAGCAGGTTCAGATACGCAGTATTTT
size: .
V: TRBV7-2
D: TRBD2
J: TRBJ2-3

CDR3: CASSILTGDDTEAFF
DNA: TGTGCCAGCAGCATTCTTACAGGGGATGACACTGAAGCTTTCTTT
size: .
V: TRBV5-6
D: TRBD1
J: TRBJ1-1

CDR3: CASSSGTNPNEQFF
DNA: TGTGCCAGCAGTTCCGGGACGAATCCGAATGAGCAGTTCTTC
size: .
V: TRBV28
D: .
J: TRBJ2-1

CDR3: CASSVRAGNTGELFF
DNA: TGCGCCAGCAGCGTCAGGGCAGGGAACACCGGGGAGCTGTTTTTT
size: .
V: TRBV5-1
D: .
J: TRBJ2-2

CDR3: CATHDRPKQNTEAFF
DNA: TGTGCCACCCATGACAGACCCAAGCAGAACACTGAAGCTTTCTTT
size: .
V: TRBV6-1
D: .
J: TRBJ1-1

CDR3: CASSYSIIGGVYEQYF
DNA: TGTGCCAGCAGTTACTCGATTATAGGGGGCGTCTACGAGCAGTACTTC
size: .
V: TRBV6-5
D: TRBD1
J: TRBJ2-7

CDR3: CASRQGASNQPQHF
DNA: TGTGCCAGCAGGCAGGGGGCAAGCAATCAGCCCCAGCATTTT
size: .
V: TRBV6-1
D: TRBD1
J: TRBJ1-5

CDR3: CASSLAQVEDTQYF
DNA: TGTGCCAGCAGCTTAGCGCAGGTTGAAGATACGCAGTATTTT
size: .
V: TRBV11-2
D: .
J: TRBJ2-3

CDR3: CASSQATGGTEAFF
DNA: TGCGCCAGCAGCCAGGCAACAGGGGGCACTGAAGCTTTCTTT
size: .
V: TRBV4-3
D: TRBD1
J: TRBJ1-1

CDR3: CASSTWTSGKNEQFF
DNA: TGCGCCAGCTCGACTTGGACTAGCGGGAAGAATGAGCAGTTCTTC
size: .
V: TRBV10-1
D: TRBD2
J: TRBJ2-1

CDR3: CASSLPTASTDTQYF
DNA: TGTGCCAGCAGCTTGCCGACAGCTAGCACAGATACGCAGTATTTT
size: once
V: TRBV11-2
D: .
J: TRBJ2-3

CDR3: CASSLRTGGTGELFF
DNA: TGTGCCAGCAGCCTTCGCACAGGGGGCACCGGGGAGCTGTTTTTT
size: .
V: TRBV7-9
D: TRBD1
J: TRBJ2-2

CDR3: CASSDGLGGIQYF
DNA: TGTGCCAGCAGTGACGGGCTAGGGGGCATTCAGTACTTC
size: .
V: TRBV25-1
D: .
J: TRBJ2-4

CDR3: CASSEGGLGNTEAFF
DNA: TGTGCCAGCAGTGAGGGGGGCTTGGGGAACACTGAAGCTTTCTTT
size: .
V: TRBV25-1
D: .
J: TRBJ1-1

CDR3: CAWSVKGTDTQYF
DNA: TGTGCCTGGAGTGTTAAAGGCACAGATACGCAGTATTTT
size: .
V: TRBV30
D: .
J: TRBJ2-3

CDR3: CASSSPVGHGQETQYF
DNA: TGCGCCAGCAGCTCTCCCGTTGGACACGGACAAGAGACCCAGTACTTC
size: .
V: TRBV5-1
D: .
J: TRBJ2-5

CDR3: CASMTGGSNTGELFF
DNA: TGCGCCAGCATGACAGGTGGGAGTAACACCGGGGAGCTGTTTTTT
size: .
V: TRBV10-1
D: .
J: TRBJ2-2

CDR3: CASSPGGQFGYSPLHF
DNA: TGTGCCAGCTCACCAGGGGGGCAGTTCGGGTATTCACCCCTCCACTTT
size: .
V: TRBV18
D: .
J: TRBJ1-6

CDR3: CASSLGGTRNYNEQFF
DNA: TGTGCCAGCAGCTTAGGAGGGACTAGGAATTACAATGAGCAGTTCTTC
size: .
V: TRBV11-3
D: TRBD2
J: TRBJ2-1

CDR3: CSASTDVQYF
DNA: TGCAGTGCTTCGACAGACGTCCAGTACTTC
size: .
V: TRBV20-1
D: .
J: TRBJ2-5

CDR3: CASSPSGGPYEQYF
DNA: TGTGCCAGCAGTCCTAGCGGGGGGCCCTACGAGCAGTACTTC
size: .
V: TRBV6-1
D: TRBD2
J: TRBJ2-7

CDR3: CASSLNYGYTF
DNA: TGTGCCAGCAGCCTAAACTATGGCTACACCTTC
size: .
V: TRBV5-4
D: .
J: TRBJ1-2

CDR3: CSVRRQGSYNEQFF
DNA: TGCAGCGTTCGTCGCCAGGGTTCCTACAATGAGCAGTTCTTC
size: .
V: TRBV29-1
D: .
J: TRBJ2-1